Below are 2 T cell receptor beta chains sequenced from a single sample in a study of blood T cell repertoires in COVID-19. The method was immunoSEQ multiplex PCR; TCRdb's version includes in-frame clones alone and lacks a portion of them. Of about 55,000 clones in the sample, over 75% were seen once. Source material: peripheral blood. The receptors here all came from a human donor in a cohort sampled during active COVID-19.

The chain employs TRBV11-1 and TRBJ2-7; the D gene is possibly TRBD2 (6 bases). Germline V gene sequence: CDR1 SGHAT, CDR2 FQDESV (reference sequence). The CDR3 runs to 13 residues. The germline V and J ends were trimmed by 5 bases and 12 bases, with 20 bases remaining between them. This CDR3 is CASSSKRTTELYF. For the CDR3, the DNA is TGTGCCAGCAGCAGTAAACGGACTACCGAACTGTACTTC.

This rearrangement joins TRBV7-2 to TRBJ1-2, with D hard to call. Germline loops: CDR1 SGHTA, CDR2 FQGNSA. The CDR3 is 15 residues long. V lost 0 bases and J lost 0, with 8 bases in between. CDR3 in amino acids: CASSLAARANYGYTF. CDR3 in DNA: TGTGCCAGCAGCTTAGCTGCTCGCGCTAACTATGGCTACACCTTC. The full variable domain, with the rest looked up from reference TRBV7-2 and TRBJ1-2, is GAGVSQSPSNKVTEKGKDVELRCDPISGHTALYWYRQSLGQGLEFLIYFQGNSAPDKSGLPSDRFSAERTGGSVSTLTIQRTQQEDSAVYLCASSLAARANYGYTFGSGTRLTVV.